This paragraph reports one T cell receptor (beta chain). Its specificity is not known. The data are from a study of shared clonotypes between healthy human individuals. This was a deep-level run. Assay: immunoSEQ multiplex PCR; the TCRdb copy retains only in-frame clones and omits some. The sample consists of just over 2,000,000 clones, about 95% of them appearing once. CD8 cells regarded as naive lacked CD45RO, were positively chosen for CCR7, and omitted terminally differentiated effector memory CD45RA+ cells. Per germline, CDR1 MNHEY and CDR2 SMNVEV (reference sequence). Trimming at V came to 5 bases and at J to 2 bases, leaving 6 bases not matched to a gene. The CDR3 is 16 residues long. Findings of the study overall: Rarefaction revealed incomplete sorted-subset sequencing despite large depth.

The chain carries TRBV27 and TRBJ2-1, with 10 nucleotides matching TRBD2. This receptor was obtained from a man younger than 30 in good health. Sequencing was performed on naive CD8+ T cells sorted from blood. CDR3 in amino acids: CASSDPLAGAYNEQFF. CDR3 DNA sequence: TGTGCCAGCAGTGACCCCCTAGCGGGAGCCTACAATGAGCAGTTCTTC.